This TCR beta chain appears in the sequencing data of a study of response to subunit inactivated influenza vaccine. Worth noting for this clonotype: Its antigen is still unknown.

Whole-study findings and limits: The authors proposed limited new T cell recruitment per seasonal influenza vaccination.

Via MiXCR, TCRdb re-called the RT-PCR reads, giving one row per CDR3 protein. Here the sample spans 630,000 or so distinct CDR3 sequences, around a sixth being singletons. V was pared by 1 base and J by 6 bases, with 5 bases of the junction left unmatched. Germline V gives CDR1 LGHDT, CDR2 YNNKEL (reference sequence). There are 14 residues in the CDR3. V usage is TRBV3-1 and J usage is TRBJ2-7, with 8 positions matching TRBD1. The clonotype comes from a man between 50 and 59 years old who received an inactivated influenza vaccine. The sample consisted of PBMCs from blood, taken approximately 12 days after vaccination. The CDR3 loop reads CASSQGTGRREQYF. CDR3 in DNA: TGTGCCAGCAGCCAAGGGACAGGGAGACGCGAGCAGTACTTC.